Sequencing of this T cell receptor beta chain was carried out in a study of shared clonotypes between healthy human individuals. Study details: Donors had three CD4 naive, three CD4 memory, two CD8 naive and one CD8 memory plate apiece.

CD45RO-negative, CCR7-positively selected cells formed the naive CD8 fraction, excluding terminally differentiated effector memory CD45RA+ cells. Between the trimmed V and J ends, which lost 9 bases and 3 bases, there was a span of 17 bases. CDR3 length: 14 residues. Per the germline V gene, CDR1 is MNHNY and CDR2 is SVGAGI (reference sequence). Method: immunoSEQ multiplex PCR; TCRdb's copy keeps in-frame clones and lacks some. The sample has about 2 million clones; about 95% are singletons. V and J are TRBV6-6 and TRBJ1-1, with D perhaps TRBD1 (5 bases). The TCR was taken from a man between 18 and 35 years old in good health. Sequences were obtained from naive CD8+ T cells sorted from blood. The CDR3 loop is CASSLFQGDTEAFF. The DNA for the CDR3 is TGTGCCAGTAGCTTGTTTCAGGGTGACACTGAAGCTTTCTTT.